Here is one T cell receptor (beta chain) with its context. As for treatment: roughly 19 received Ad26.COV2.S at low or high dose, single or two shots; about 5 received placebo; per-sample allocation not given. Samples were taken on day 63 after the first vaccine or placebo injection. The method was immunoSEQ multiplex PCR; TCRdb's version includes in-frame clones alone and lacks a portion of them. The sample lists 300,000 to 400,000 clones, less than 90% occurring once. The data stem from a study of Ad26.COV2.S vaccination and SARS-CoV-2 variants. Trimming pared 5 bases from V and 2 bases from J, leaving 4 bases between. The CDR3 consists of 12 residues.

The sequencing used peripheral blood, collected in a trial of Ad26.COV2.S vaccine versus placebo. This TCR came from a person aged 18-65 years who received the Ad26.COV2.S COVID-19 vaccine or a placebo. The V and J genes are TRBV12-3 or TRBV12-4 and TRBJ1-5; D gene ambiguous. This CDR3 reads CASSRGNQPQHF. The CDR3 DNA reads TGTGCCAGCAGTAGAGGCAATCAGCCCCAGCATTTT.